The TCR beta chain described here comes from a study of T cell changes during pregnancy in multiple sclerosis. Profiled with immunoSEQ multiplex PCR; TCRdb holds only in-frame clones, not every one. The repertoire has some 96,000 clones, around 93% of them found once; the top ten carry 1.9%. The germline gives CDR1 SGHRS, CDR2 YFSETQ. CDR3 size: 13 residues. V was trimmed by 1 base and J by 1 base, leaving 5 bases between them. The chain is built from TRBV5-1 and TRBJ1-1; D call uncertain. The source is a female donor with multiple sclerosis, enrolled in a pregnancy study. Sample: peripheral blood, taken after pregnancy. The CDR3 reads CASSLTANTEAFF. For the CDR3, the DNA is TGCGCCAGCAGCTTGACAGCGAACACTGAAGCTTTCTTT.